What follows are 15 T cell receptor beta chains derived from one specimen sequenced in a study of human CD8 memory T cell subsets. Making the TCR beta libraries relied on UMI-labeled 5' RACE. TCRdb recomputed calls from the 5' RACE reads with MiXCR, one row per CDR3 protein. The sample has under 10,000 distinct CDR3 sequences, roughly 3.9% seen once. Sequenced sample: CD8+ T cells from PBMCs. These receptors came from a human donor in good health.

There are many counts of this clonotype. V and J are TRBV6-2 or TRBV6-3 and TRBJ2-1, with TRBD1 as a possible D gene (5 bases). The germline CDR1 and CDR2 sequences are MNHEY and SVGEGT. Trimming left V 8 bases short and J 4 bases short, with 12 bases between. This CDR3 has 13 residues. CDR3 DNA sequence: TGTGCCAGCGGACCCACAGGATACAATGAGCAGTTCTTC. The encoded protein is CASGPTGYNEQFF.

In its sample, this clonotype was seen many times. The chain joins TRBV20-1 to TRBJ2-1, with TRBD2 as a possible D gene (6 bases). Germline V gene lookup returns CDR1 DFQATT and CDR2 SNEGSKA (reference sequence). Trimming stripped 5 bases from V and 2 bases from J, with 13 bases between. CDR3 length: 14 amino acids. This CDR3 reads CSAAIAEPYNEQFF. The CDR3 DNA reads TGCAGTGCTGCAATAGCGGAACCCTACAATGAGCAGTTCTTC.

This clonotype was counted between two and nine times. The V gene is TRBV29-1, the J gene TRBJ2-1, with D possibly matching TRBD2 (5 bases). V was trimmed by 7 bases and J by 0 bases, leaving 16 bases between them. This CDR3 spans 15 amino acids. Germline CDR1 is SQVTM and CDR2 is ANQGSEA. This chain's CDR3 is CSAREDLSSYNEQFF. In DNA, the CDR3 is TGCAGCGCTCGGGAAGATTTAAGCTCCTACAATGAGCAGTTCTTC.

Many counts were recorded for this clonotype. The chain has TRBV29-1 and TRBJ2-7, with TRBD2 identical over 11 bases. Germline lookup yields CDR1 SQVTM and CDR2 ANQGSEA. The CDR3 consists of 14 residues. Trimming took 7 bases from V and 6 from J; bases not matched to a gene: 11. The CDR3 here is CSGIEVAGGLEQYF. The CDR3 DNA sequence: TGCAGCGGGATAGAGGTAGCGGGGGGGCTCGAGCAGTACTTC.

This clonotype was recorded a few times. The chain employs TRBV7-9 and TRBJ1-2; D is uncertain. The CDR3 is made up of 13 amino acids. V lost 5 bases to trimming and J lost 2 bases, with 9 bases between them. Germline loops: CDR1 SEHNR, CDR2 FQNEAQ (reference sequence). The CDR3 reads CASSPTGNYGYTF. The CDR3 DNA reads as TGTGCCAGCAGCCCCACGGGGAACTATGGCTACACCTTC.

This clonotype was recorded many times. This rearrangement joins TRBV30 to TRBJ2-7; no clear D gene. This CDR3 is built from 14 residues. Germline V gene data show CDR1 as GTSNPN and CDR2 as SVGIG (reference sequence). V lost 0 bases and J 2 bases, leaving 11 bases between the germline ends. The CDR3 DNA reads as TGTGCCTGGAGTGTTAAAGGAAATCCCTACGAGCAGTACTTC. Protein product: CAWSVKGNPYEQYF.

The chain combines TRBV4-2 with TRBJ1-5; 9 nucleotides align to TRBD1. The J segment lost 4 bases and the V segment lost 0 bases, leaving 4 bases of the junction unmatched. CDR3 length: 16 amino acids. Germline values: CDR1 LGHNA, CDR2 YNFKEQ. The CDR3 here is CASSQEMTGGNQPQHF. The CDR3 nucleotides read TGTGCCAGCAGCCAAGAGATGACAGGGGGGAATCAGCCCCAGCATTTT.

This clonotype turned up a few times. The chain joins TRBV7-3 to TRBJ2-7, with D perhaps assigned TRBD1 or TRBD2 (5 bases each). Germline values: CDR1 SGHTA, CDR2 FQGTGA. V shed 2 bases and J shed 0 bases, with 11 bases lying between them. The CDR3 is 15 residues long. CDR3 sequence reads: CASSLSSGSSYEQYF. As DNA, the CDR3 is TGTGCCAGCAGCTTATCCTCAGGGAGCTCCTACGAGCAGTACTTC.

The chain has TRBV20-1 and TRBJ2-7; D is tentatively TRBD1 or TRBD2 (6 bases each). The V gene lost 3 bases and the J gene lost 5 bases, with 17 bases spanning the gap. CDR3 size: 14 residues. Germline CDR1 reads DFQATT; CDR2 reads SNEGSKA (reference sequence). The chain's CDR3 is CSARDVGGLDEQYF. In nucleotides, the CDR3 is TGCAGTGCTAGGGATGTGGGGGGCCTCGACGAGCAGTACTTC.

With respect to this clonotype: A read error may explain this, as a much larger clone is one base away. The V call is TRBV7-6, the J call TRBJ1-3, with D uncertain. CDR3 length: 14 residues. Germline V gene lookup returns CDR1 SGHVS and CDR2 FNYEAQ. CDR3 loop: CVSSLAHSGNTIYF. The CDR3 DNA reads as TGTGTCAGCAGCTTAGCCCACTCTGGAAACACCATATATTTT.

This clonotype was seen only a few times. The CDR3 DNA follows: TGTGCCAGCAGTTTATCGAGCGGACGCACAGATACGCAGTATTTT. It is translated as CASSLSSGRTDTQYF. The V gene is TRBV27, the J gene TRBJ2-3; a weak D match, TRBD2 (5 bases). This CDR3 has 15 residues. V was trimmed by 0 bases and J by 1 base, leaving 8 bases between them. The germline V gene has CDR1 MNHEY and CDR2 SMNVEV (reference sequence).

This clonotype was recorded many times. CDR3 DNA: TGTGCCAGTCGGGGTTGGATGACTAGCGGCTCCTACGAGCAGTACTTC. Translated: CASRGWMTSGSYEQYF. The chain joins TRBV11-2 to TRBJ2-7, with TRBD2 matching over 9 bases. This CDR3 contains 16 residues. V lost 9 bases, J lost 0 bases, and 12 bases stayed unmatched. The V gene's germline CDR1 is SGHAT and CDR2 FQNNGV. The full variable domain, its missing parts supplied by reference TRBV11-2 and TRBJ2-7, is EAGVAQSPRYKIIEKRQSVAFWCNPISGHATLYWYQQILGQGPKLLIQFQNNGVVDDSQLPKDRFSAERLKGVDSTLKIQPAKLEDSAVYLCASRGWMTSGSYEQYFGPGTRLTVT.

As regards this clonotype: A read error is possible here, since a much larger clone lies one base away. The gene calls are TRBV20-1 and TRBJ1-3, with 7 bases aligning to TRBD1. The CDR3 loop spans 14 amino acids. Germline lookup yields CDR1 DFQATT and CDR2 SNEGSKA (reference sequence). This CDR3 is CRALSRTGGNTIYF. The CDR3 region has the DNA TGCCGTGCCCTTAGCAGGACAGGAGGAAACACCATATATTTT.

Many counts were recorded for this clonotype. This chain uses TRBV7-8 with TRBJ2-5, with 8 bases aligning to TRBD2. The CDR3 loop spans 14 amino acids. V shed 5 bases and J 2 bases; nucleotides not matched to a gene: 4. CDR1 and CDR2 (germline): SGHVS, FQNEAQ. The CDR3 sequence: CASSERGSQETQYF. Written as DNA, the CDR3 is TGTGCCAGCAGCGAGCGGGGGAGTCAAGAGACCCAGTACTTC.

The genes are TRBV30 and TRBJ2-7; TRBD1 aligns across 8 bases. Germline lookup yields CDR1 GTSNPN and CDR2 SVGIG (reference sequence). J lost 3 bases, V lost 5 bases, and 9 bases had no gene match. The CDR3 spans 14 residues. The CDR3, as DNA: TGTGCCTGGGAGACCGGACAGGGTGACTACGAGCAGTACTTC. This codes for CAWETGQGDYEQYF.